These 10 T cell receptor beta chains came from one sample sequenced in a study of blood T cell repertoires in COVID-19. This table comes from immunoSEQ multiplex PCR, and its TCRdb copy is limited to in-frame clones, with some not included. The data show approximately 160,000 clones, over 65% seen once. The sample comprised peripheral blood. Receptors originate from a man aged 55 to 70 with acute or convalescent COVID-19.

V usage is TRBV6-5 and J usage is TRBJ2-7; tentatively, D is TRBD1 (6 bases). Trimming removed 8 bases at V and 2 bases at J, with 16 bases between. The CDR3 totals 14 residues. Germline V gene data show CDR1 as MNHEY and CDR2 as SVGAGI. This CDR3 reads CASLLGQRPYEQYF. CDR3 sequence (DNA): TGTGCCAGCCTTTTAGGACAGAGACCCTACGAGCAGTACTTC.

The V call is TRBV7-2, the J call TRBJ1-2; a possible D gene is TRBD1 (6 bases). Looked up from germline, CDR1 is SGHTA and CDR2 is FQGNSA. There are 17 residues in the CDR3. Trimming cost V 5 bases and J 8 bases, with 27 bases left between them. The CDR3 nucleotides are TGTGCCAGCAGCCCCGCCCCGTACAGGGAAGCATCGGGAGGCTACACCTTC. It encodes CASSPAPYREASGGYTF.

CDR3 in amino acids: CASSDGGGDEQFF. The CDR3 nucleotides are TGTGCCAGCAGTGACGGGGGAGGGGATGAGCAGTTCTTC. This chain joins TRBV25-1 and TRBJ2-1, with 7 bases matching TRBD2. This CDR3 contains 13 residues. With 3 bases clipped from V and 8 bases from J, the junction kept 4 bases outside the gene matches. Per the germline V gene, CDR1 is MGHDK and CDR2 is SYGVNS.

The CDR3 region is CASGLSGSGGTGELFF. CDR3 nucleotides: TGTGCTAGTGGCCTTTCAGGCAGCGGGGGCACCGGGGAGCTGTTTTTT. This chain uses TRBV12-5 with TRBJ2-2, with 8 bases lining up with TRBD2. The ends lost 6 bases at V and 4 bases at J; junction bases unmatched: 10. Per the germline V gene, CDR1 is LGHNT and CDR2 is FRNRAP. This CDR3 is built from 16 residues.

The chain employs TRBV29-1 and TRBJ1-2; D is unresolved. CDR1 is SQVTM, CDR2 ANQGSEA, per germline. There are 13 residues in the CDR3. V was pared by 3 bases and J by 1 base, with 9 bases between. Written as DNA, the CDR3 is TGCAGCGTTGAGTCAGATCGTAACTATGGCTACACCTTC. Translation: CSVESDRNYGYTF.

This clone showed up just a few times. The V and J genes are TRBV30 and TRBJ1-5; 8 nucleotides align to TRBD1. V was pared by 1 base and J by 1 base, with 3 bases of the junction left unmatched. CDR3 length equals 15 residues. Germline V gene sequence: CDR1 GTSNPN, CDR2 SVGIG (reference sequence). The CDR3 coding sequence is TGTGCCTGGAGTGAAACAGGGGGAAGCAATCAGCCCCAGCATTTT. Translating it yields CAWSETGGSNQPQHF.

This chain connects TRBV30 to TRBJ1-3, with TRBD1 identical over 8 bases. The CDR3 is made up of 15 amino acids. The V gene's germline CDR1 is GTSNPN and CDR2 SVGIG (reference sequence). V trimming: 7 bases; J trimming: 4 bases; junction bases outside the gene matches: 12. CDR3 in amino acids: CAYAETGETGNTIYF. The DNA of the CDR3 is TGTGCCTACGCGGAGACAGGGGAAACCGGAAACACCATATATTTT. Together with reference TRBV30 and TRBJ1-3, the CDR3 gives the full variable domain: SQTIHQWPATLVQPVGSPLSLECTVEGTSNPNLYWYRQAAGRGLQLLFYSVGIGQISSEVPQNLSASRPQDRQFILSSKKLLLSDSGFYLCAYAETGETGNTIYFGEGSWLTVV.

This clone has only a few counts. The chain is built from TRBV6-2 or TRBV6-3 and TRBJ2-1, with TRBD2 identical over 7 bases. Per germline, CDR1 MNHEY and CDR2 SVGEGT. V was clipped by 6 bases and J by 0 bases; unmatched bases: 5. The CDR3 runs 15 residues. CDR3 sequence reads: CASSASSGSYNEQFF. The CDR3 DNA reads TGTGCCAGCAGCGCCTCTAGCGGCTCCTACAATGAGCAGTTCTTC.

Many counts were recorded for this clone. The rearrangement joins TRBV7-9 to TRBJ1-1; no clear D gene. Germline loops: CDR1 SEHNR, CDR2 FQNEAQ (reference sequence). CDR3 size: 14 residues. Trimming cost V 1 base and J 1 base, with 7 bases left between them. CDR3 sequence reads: CASSLDSKNTEAFF. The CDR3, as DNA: TGTGCCAGCAGCTTAGACAGCAAGAACACTGAAGCTTTCTTT.

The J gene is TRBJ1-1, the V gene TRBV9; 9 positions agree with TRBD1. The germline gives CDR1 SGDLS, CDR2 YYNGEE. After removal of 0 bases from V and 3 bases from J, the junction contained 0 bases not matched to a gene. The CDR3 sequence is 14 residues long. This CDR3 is CASSVGQGDTEAFF. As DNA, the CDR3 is TGTGCCAGCAGCGTAGGACAGGGGGACACTGAAGCTTTCTTT.